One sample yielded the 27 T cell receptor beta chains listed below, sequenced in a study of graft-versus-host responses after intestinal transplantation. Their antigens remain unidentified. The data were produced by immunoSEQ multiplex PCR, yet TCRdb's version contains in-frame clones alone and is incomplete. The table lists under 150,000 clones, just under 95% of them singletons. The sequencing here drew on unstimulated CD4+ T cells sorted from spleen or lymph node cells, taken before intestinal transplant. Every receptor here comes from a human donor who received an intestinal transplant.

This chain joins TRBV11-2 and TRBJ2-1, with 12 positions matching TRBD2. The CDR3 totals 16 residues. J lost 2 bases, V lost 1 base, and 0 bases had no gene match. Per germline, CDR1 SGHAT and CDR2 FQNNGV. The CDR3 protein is CASSLGLAGAYNEQFF. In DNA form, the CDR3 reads TGTGCCAGCAGCTTAGGACTAGCGGGAGCCTACAATGAGCAGTTCTTC.

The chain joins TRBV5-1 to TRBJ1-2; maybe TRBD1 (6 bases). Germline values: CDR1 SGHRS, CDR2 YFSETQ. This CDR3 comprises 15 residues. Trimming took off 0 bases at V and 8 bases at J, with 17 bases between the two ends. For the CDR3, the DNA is TGCGCCAGCAGCTTGGCCTTGGGACAAGAAAGAGGCTACACCTTC. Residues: CASSLALGQERGYTF. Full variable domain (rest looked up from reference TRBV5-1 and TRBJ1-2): KAGVTQTPRYLIKTRGQQVTLSCSPISGHRSVSWYQQTPGQGLQFLFEYFSETQRNKGNFPGRFSGRQFSNSRSEMNVSTLELGDSALYLCASSLALGQERGYTFGSGTRLTVV.

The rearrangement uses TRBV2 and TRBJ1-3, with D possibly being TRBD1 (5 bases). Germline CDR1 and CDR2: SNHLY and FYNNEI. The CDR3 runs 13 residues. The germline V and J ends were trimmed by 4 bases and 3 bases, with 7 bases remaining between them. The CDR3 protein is CASSGGYGNTIYF. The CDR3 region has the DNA TGTGCCAGCAGTGGGGGGTATGGAAACACCATATATTTT.

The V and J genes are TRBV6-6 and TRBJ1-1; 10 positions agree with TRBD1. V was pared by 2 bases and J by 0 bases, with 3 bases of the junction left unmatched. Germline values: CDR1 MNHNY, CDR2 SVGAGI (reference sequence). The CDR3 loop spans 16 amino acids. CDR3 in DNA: TGTGCCAGCAGTTACGGGACAGGGGTCATGAACACTGAAGCTTTCTTT. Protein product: CASSYGTGVMNTEAFF.

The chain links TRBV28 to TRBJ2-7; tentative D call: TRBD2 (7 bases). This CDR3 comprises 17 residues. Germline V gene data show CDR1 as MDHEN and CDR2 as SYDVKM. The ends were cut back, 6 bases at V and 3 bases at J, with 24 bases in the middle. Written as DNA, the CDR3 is TGTGCCAGCAGAGCCGCGGTGGGGGGGGCCCCACGCTACGAGCAGTACTTC. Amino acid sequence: CASRAAVGGAPRYEQYF.

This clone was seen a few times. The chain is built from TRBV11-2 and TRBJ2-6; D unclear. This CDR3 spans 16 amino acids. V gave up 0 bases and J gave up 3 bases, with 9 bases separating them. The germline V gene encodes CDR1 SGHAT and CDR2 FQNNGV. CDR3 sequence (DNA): TGTGCCAGCAGCTTAGATCTTGGGGTTGGGGCCAACGTCCTGACTTTC. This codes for CASSLDLGVGANVLTF.

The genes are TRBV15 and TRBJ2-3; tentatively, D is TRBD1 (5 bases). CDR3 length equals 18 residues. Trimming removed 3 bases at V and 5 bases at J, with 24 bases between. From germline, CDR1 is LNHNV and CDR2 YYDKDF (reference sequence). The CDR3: CATSRGTVAQGVGDTQYF. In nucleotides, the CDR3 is TGTGCCACCAGCAGGGGAACCGTGGCCCAAGGGGTAGGAGATACGCAGTATTTT.

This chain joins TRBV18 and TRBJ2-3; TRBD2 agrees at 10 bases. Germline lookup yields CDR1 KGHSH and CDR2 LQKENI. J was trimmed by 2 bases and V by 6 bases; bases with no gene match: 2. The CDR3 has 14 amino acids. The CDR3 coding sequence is TGTGCCAGCTCCGGGACTAGCGACACAGATACGCAGTATTTT. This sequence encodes CASSGTSDTDTQYF.

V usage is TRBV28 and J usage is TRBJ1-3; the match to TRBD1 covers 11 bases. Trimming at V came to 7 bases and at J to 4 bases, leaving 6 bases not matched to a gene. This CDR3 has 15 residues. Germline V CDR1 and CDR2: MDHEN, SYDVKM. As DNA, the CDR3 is TGTGCCAGCATTGGACAGGGGGCGACGGGAAACACCATATATTTT. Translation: CASIGQGATGNTIYF.

CDR3 sequence: CALKTDTQYF. The CDR3 DNA follows: TGTGCCCTAAAGACAGATACGCAGTATTTT. The chain links TRBV30 to TRBJ2-3; D ambiguous. The CDR3 covers 10 residues. Germline CDR1 GTSNPN, CDR2 SVGIG (reference sequence). V was clipped by 8 bases and J by 3 bases, with 6 bases between them.

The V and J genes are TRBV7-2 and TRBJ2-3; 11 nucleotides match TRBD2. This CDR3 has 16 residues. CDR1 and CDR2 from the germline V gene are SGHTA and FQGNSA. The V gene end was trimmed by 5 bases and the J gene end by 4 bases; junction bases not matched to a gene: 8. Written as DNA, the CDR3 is TGTGCCAGCAGCGAACAAATAGCGGGAGGGGCAGATACGCAGTATTTT. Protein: CASSEQIAGGADTQYF.

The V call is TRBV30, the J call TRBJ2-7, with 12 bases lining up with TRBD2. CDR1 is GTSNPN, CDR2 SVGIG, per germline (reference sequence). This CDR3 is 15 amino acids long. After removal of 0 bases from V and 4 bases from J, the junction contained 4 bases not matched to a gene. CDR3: CAWSVALAGGYEQYF. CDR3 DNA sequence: TGTGCCTGGAGTGTAGCCCTAGCGGGAGGGTACGAGCAGTACTTC.

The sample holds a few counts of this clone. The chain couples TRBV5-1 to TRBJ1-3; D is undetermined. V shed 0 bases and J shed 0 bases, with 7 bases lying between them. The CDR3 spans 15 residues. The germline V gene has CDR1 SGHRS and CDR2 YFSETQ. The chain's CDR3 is CASSLGRNSGNTIYF. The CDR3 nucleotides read TGCGCCAGCAGCTTGGGTAGAAACTCTGGAAACACCATATATTTT.

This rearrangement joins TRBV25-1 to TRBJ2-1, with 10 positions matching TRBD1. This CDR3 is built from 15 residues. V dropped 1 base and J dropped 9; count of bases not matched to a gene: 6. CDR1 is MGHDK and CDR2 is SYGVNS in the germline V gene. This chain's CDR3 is CASSESGTGESEQFF. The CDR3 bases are TGTGCCAGCAGTGAATCCGGGACAGGGGAGAGTGAGCAGTTCTTC.

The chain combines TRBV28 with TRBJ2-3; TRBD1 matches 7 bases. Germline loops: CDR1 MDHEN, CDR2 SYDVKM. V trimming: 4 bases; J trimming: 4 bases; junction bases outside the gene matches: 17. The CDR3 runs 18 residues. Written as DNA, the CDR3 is TGTGCCAGCAGTTACATGGGACAGCCGAACTACGGCGCAGATACGCAGTATTTT. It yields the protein CASSYMGQPNYGADTQYF.

The CDR3 loop is CARQGGWETQYF. In DNA form, the CDR3 reads TGTGCCAGACAGGGTGGGTGGGAGACCCAGTACTTC. The rearrangement links TRBV28 to TRBJ2-5; a weak D match, TRBD1 (6 bases). Per the germline V gene, CDR1 is MDHEN and CDR2 is SYDVKM. Trimming left V 9 bases short and J 5 bases short, with 13 bases between. The CDR3 has 12 amino acids.

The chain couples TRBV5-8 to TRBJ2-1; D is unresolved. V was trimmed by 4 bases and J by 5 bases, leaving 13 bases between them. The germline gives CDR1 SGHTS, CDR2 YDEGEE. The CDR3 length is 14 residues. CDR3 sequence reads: CASSPDPSDNEQFF. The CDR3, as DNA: TGTGCCAGCAGCCCGGACCCAAGCGACAATGAGCAGTTCTTC.

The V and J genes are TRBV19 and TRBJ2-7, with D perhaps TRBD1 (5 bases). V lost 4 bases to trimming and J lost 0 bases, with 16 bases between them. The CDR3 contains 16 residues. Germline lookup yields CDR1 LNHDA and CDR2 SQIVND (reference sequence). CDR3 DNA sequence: TGTGCCAGTAGTAAGGTCAGGGCAGCGAGCTCCTACGAGCAGTACTTC. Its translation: CASSKVRAASSYEQYF. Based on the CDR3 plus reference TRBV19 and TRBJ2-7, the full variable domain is DGGITQSPKYLFRKEGQNVTLSCEQNLNHDAMYWYRQDPGQGLRLIYYSQIVNDFQKGDIAEGYSVSREKKESFPLTVTSAQKNPTAFYLCASSKVRAASSYEQYFGPGTRLTVT.

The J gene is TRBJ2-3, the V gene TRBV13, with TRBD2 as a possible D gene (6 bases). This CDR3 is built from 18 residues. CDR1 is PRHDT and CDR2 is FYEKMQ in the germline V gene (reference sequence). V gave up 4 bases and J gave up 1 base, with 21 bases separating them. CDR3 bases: TGTGCCAGCAGCTCCACCGATAATAGCGGCTCCCGCACAGATACGCAGTATTTT. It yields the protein CASSSTDNSGSRTDTQYF.

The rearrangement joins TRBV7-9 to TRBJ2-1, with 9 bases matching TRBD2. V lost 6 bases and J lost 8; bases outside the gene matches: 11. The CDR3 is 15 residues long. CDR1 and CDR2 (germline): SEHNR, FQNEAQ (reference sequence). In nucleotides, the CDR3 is TGTGCCAGCAGTTTTCTTGCCGGGACTAGCTATGAGCAGTTCTTC. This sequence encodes CASSFLAGTSYEQFF.

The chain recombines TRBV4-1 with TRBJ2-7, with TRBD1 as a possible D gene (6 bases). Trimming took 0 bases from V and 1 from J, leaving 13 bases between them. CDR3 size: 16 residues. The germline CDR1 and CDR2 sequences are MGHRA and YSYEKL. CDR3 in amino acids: CASSQEGDRRSYEQYF. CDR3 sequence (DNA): TGCGCCAGCAGCCAAGAAGGAGACAGGAGATCCTACGAGCAGTACTTC.

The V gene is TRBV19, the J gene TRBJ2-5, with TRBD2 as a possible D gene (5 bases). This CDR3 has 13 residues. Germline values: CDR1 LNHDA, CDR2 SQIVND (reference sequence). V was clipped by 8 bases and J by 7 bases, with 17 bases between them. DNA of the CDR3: TGTGCCAGTTCGGAAGGAGGTTCTGGGACCCAGTACTTC. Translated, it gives CASSEGGSGTQYF.

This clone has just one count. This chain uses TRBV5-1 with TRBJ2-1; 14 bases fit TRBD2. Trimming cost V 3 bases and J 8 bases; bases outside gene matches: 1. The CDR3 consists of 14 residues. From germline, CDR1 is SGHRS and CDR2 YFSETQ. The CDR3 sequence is CASSSGLAGDEQFF. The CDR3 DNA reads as TGCGCCAGCAGCTCGGGACTAGCGGGAGATGAGCAGTTCTTC. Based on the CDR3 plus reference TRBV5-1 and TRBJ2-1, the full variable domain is KAGVTQTPRYLIKTRGQQVTLSCSPISGHRSVSWYQQTPGQGLQFLFEYFSETQRNKGNFPGRFSGRQFSNSRSEMNVSTLELGDSALYLCASSSGLAGDEQFFGPGTRLTVL.

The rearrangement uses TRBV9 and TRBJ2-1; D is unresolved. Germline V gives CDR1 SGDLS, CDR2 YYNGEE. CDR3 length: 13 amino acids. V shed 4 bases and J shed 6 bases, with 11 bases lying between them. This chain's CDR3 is CASSLSPGNEQFF. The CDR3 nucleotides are TGTGCCAGCAGCCTATCCCCGGGCAATGAGCAGTTCTTC.

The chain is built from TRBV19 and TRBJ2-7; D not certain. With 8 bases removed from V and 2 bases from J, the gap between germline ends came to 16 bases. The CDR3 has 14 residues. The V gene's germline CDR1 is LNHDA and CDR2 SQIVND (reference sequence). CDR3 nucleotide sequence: TGTGCCAGTGGAGTCCCGGGCGCAACCTACGAGCAGTACTTC. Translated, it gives CASGVPGATYEQYF. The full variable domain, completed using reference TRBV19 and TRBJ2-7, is DGGITQSPKYLFRKEGQNVTLSCEQNLNHDAMYWYRQDPGQGLRLIYYSQIVNDFQKGDIAEGYSVSREKKESFPLTVTSAQKNPTAFYLCASGVPGATYEQYFGPGTRLTVT.

The CDR3 DNA follows: TGTGCCAGTAGACAGGTATCTGGAAACACCATATATTTT. Its protein product is CASRQVSGNTIYF. The chain combines TRBV19 with TRBJ1-3, with D possibly matching TRBD1 (5 bases). V was cut by 6 bases and J by 1 base, with 7 bases left in between. CDR1 and CDR2 from the germline V gene are LNHDA and SQIVND (reference sequence). This CDR3 region has 13 residues.

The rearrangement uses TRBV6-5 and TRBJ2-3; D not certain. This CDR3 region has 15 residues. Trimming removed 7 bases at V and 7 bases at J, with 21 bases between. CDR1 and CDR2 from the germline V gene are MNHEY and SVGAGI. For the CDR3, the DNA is TGTGCCAGCACCGCCGACTGGGGAAGTCTGAATACGCAGTATTTT. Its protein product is CASTADWGSLNTQYF.